Included here is one TCR beta chain sequence, with context. Its antigen is unknown. No base quality information exists; no much larger clone differs at one position. TCR beta CDR3 regions were sequenced from DNA using the immunoSEQ Assay. As for the authors' bioinformatics: T cell density was computed as TCR beta template counts normalized to usable DNA estimated by amplifying housekeeping genes. Richness was estimated using the preseqR package, with extrapolation to 400,000 templates for PBMC samples and to 120,000 templates for tissue samples. Clonality was defined as one minus Pielou's evenness. Tissue-enriched TCRs were identified through differential abundance testing performed on productive amino-acid clonotypes, with a minimum total count of 5 and an alpha of 0.1. The Jaccard Index and the Morisita Overlap Index were used to quantify repertoire overlap between compartments. TCR beta CDR3s were clustered by GLIPH together with public tetramer-defined viral CDR3s, and at least three viral sequences plus V-gene enrichment were required for viral motifs. TCRdb holds this immuneACCESS table with in-frame rearrangements only. Some clones are missing; in checked studies, unresolved V genes explain under half, and the rest has no known cause. Clonal size and the V and J genes are those of that table, whereas D and trimming came from the DNA. The sample contains 40,000 or so clones, around 86% of them found a single time. The top ten constitute under 8% of the sample.

This sample was taken from a study of T cells in localized non-small cell lung cancer (dated by TCRdb to about 2020). About the investigation overall: The study examined T cell repertoires in 236 patients with early-stage NSCLC and compared tumors with uninvolved tumor-adjacent lungs. The cohort comprised approximately 240 treatment-naïve NSCLC patients with resected, localized lung tumors. NSCLC patients had a mean age of around 66 years, and 129 were male and some 98 female.

Study-level results and caveats: Higher blood T cell density associated with longer overall survival, while higher adjacent-lung clonality associated with shorter survival. Uninvolved tumor-adjacent lung showed the highest T cell clonality, higher than tumor, which suggests more focused antigenic responses in the uninvolved tumor-adjacent lung. Multi-region tumor sequencing was not performed, so intratumor heterogeneity could not be excluded. Because of the exploratory design, TCR variables were selected using unadjusted p-values without false-discovery rate correction. A median of roughly 60 of the top 100 tumor clones were detected in paired uninvolved adjacent lung, and 25 to 35 of these tumor clones were also found among the top 100 clones of the paired uninvolved adjacent lung.

At diagnosis, peripheral blood, uninvolved tumor-adjacent lung and tumor were collected and were preserved as a mix of fresh-frozen and FFPE material. For TCR repertoire profiling, the blood samples were analyzed as peripheral blood mononuclear cells. The input for sequencing was peripheral blood mononuclear cells, taken before any cancer treatment. This clonotype was obtained from a male donor older than 55 with stage II lung adenocarcinoma.

The DNA reads TGTGCCAGCAGAATGGGGAACAATCAGCCCCAGCATTTT. The encoded protein is CASRMGNNQPQHF. In this chain, TRBV6-1 is recombined with TRBJ1-5, with the D segment identity uncertain. CDR1 and CDR2, looked up from the germline V gene, are MNHNS and SASEGT. The CDR3 contains 13 residues, cysteine and phenylalanine counted. This entry keeps only the CDR3 DNA: 39 bases, framed from base 1. V and J are truncated by 6 bases and 3 bases respectively, leaving an intervening sequence of 9 bases.